This entry features one T cell receptor beta chain sequence. No antigen is known for it. These data come from a study of T cell clonotyping in hematopoietic cell transplantation. The study, taken as a whole, reports: Without cell sorting, CD4 versus CD8 contributions remain unresolved. Graft donor and pretransplant recipient Inverse Simpson Index values predicted broader posttransplant TCR diversity.

The germline V and J ends were trimmed by 8 bases and 2 bases, with 15 bases remaining between them. CDR1 is LNHDA, CDR2 SQIVND, per germline (reference sequence). The CDR3 is 14 amino acids. Clones were read by immunoSEQ multiplex PCR, and TCRdb kept only the in-frame ones, dropping some. Seen here are about 27,000 clones, 95% observed once, and the top ten hold less than 1.5%. V and J are TRBV19 and TRBJ1-1, with D maybe TRBD1 (5 bases). The clonotype comes from a man aged 50-60 years in good health. Some clones in this sample may be carry-over from other donors' samples. Sequencing used peripheral blood mononuclear cells. The CDR3 bases are TGTGCCAGTGTTGGAGGGACCCTAAACACTGAAGCTTTCTTT. Its protein is CASVGGTLNTEAFF.